This TCR beta chain was recorded in a study of T cell responses to AZD1222 COVID-19 vaccine. Broader study findings: Baseline seropositivity occurred in only a handful of AZD1222 recipients.

This clone was recorded only once. Its antigen remains unknown. Germline CDR1 and CDR2: MNHNS and SASEGT. This CDR3 spans 17 amino acids. The V and J ends lost 4 bases and 6 bases respectively, with 22 bases between them. The protocol was immunoSEQ multiplex PCR, while the TCRdb copy is restricted to in-frame clones and leaves out a portion. The sample has 12,000 to 15,000 clones; 70% to 85% are singletons. This receptor was obtained from an adult who received the AZD1222 COVID-19 vaccine. The input for sequencing was peripheral blood, taken 28 days after the second AZD1222 dose. The gene calls are TRBV6-1 and TRBJ2-1, with TRBD2 as a possible D gene (7 bases). The CDR3 coding sequence is TGTGCCAGCAGTGCTTGGGCGACACGGAGGGGGGGCAATGAGCAGTTCTTC. It codes for CASSAWATRRGGNEQFF.